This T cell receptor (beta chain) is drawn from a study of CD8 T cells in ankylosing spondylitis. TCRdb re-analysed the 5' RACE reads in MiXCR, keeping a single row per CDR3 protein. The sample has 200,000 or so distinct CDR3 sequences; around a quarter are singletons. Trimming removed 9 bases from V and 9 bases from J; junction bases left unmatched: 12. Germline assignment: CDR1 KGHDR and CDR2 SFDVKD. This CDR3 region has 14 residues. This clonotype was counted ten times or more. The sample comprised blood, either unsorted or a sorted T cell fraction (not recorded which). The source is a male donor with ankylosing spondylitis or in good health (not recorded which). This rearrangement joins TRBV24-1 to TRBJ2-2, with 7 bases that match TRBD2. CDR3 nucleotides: TGTGCCACCCGAGGGAGCGGGAATATGAGGGAGCTGTTTTTT. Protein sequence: CATRGSGNMRELFF.